The clone carrying this TCR beta chain was observed a single time. Its antigen is still unknown. The data originate from a study of shared clonotypes between healthy human individuals. Findings and limits, study-wide: Clonotype sharing across a few donors was observed for about 5.2% of naive CD4 clonotypes. Genetic and exposure-history diversity was limited by the few donors. Large sequencing depth failed to make sorted-subset sequencing complete, rarefaction showed.

Profiling relied on immunoSEQ multiplex PCR, and the TCRdb table lists in-frame clones only, not all of them. The repertoire consists of under 2,000,000 clones, with about 95% occurring once and the leading ten covering more than 0.9%. Positive CCR7 selection of CD45RO-negative cells yielded the naive CD8 cells, and terminally differentiated effector memory CD45RA+ cells were excluded. V lost 2 bases and J 6 bases, leaving 14 bases between the germline ends. Looked up from germline, CDR1 is SGHRS and CDR2 is YFSETQ. CDR3 length equals 14 residues. The sequence came from a man aged 18 to 30 in good health. Sequenced input: naive CD8+ T cells sorted from blood. V usage is TRBV5-1 and J usage is TRBJ2-5; D is undetermined. Here the CDR3 reads CASSLPGRSQTQYF. For the CDR3, the DNA is TGCGCCAGCAGCTTACCTGGCAGGAGCCAGACCCAGTACTTC.